This T cell receptor beta chain was sequenced in a study of Ad26.COV2.S vaccination and SARS-CoV-2 variants. Study overall: The Ad26.COV2.S arm of the COV1001 trial was where the donor was placed.

Here immunoSEQ multiplex PCR was the method, and the copy in TCRdb shows in-frame clones only, minus some. Of 440,000 or so clones listed, about 88% are singletons. Noted treatment: around 19 received Ad26.COV2.S at low or high dose, single or two shots; about 5 received placebo; per-sample allocation not given. Day 63 following the first vaccine or placebo injection was when the samples were taken. The germline gives CDR1 MDHEN, CDR2 SYDVKM. The CDR3 runs 15 residues. V was shortened by 5 bases and J by 6 bases, with 17 bases between the two germline ends. Study-level points and caveats: Once vaccination had occurred, spike-specific CD8+ and CD4+ T cell responses reportedly showed substantial breadth.

Notes on this clone: The antigen is not known.

Specimen: peripheral blood, collected in a trial of Ad26.COV2.S vaccine versus placebo. The genes are TRBV28 and TRBJ2-1; D perhaps matches TRBD2 (5 bases). The sequence derives from a person aged 18-60 years who received the Ad26.COV2.S COVID-19 vaccine or a placebo. CDR3 region: CASSPAPSGFNEQFF. DNA for the CDR3: TGTGCCAGCAGTCCTGCGCCCAGCGGTTTCAATGAGCAGTTCTTC.